The rows below give T cell receptor beta chains drawn from one sample of a study of cytomegalovirus exposure and HLA in healthy donors. Some clones are missing from TCRdb's copy, which holds only in-frame ones; the method was immunoSEQ multiplex PCR. The sample consists of about 140,000 clones, 78% of them appearing once. Sequenced input: PBMCs. Source of these receptors: a male donor in good health and CMV-seronegative. The CDR3 runs from the conserved cysteine through the conserved F or W. The D gene is left open where the match is weak. Only part of the rows carry a size: once, few, many, or a class if the clone is expanded.

V: TRBV4-2; size: -; J: TRBJ2-7; D: TRBD2; DNA: TGTGCCAGCAGCCAAGACACGGGGACTAGGAGGCTCCTCTCCTACGAGCAGTACTTC; CDR3: CASSQDTGTRRLLSYEQYF
V: TRBV7-6; size: many; J: TRBJ2-5; D: -; DNA: TGTGCCAGCAGACCGACCTTGGGTAGGGGGCAAGAGACCCAGTACTTC; CDR3: CASRPTLGRGQETQYF
V: TRBV5-1; size: -; J: TRBJ2-1; D: -; DNA: TGCGCCAGCAGCTTGGAGACAGCCCTTCTGGGCAATGAGCAGTTCTTC; CDR3: CASSLETALLGNEQFF
V: TRBV4-1; size: -; J: TRBJ2-3; D: -; DNA: TGCGCCAGCAGCCAGCTGGAGAGCACAGATACGCAGTATTTT; CDR3: CASSQLESTDTQYF
V: TRBV18; size: -; J: TRBJ1-5; D: TRBD1; DNA: TGTGCCAGCTCACCGCAGGGGGGAAATAGGAATCAGCCCCAGCATTTT; CDR3: CASSPQGGNRNQPQHF
V: TRBV28; size: -; J: TRBJ1-2; D: TRBD1; DNA: TGTGCCAGCAGTCCCTTGGGACAGGGGCACGGCTACACCTTC; CDR3: CASSPLGQGHGYTF
V: TRBV4-2; size: few; J: TRBJ1-1; D: -; DNA: TGTGCCAGCAGCCAAGTCGGGGGGAACACTGAAGCTTTCTTT; CDR3: CASSQVGGNTEAFF
V: TRBV4-3; size: -; J: TRBJ2-5; D: -; DNA: TGCGCCAGCAGCCAAGCTGGAGCCCAGGGAGAGACCCAGTACTTC; CDR3: CASSQAGAQGETQYF
V: TRBV7-2; size: -; J: TRBJ2-2; D: TRBD1; DNA: TGTGCCAGCAGCTCTAGACAGGGGGCAACCGGGGAGCTGTTTTTT; CDR3: CASSSRQGATGELFF
V: TRBV9; size: -; J: TRBJ1-1; D: TRBD1; DNA: TGTGCCAGCAGCCAGGGGGCCGTCACTGAAGCTTTCTTT; CDR3: CASSQGAVTEAFF
V: TRBV5-8; size: -; J: TRBJ2-3; D: -; DNA: TGTGCCAGCAGCCTAGATGAAGAAGATACGCAGTATTTT; CDR3: CASSLDEEDTQYF